This TCR beta chain was documented in a study of CD4 T cells in relation to SARS-CoV-2 and coronaviruses. Overall study: Shared crossreactive spike epitopes were mapped to their HLA restriction.

Produced via immunoSEQ multiplex PCR; TCRdb's table is partial and in-frame only. The sample lists about 59,000 clones, approximately 90% occurring once. Of note for this clone: The antigen is undetermined.

CDR3 length: 16 residues. With V trimmed by 2 bases and J by 0 bases, 7 bases remained unmatched. Germline lookup yields CDR1 SQVTM and CDR2 ANQGSEA. CD4+ T cells from unexposed donors were obtained before the COVID-19 pandemic (2011-2018). Study results and limitations: The assay detects memory recall responses, not culture-primed primary responses. Samples before the pandemic and after infection were not matched within any donor.

The sequenced sample was memory CD4+ T cells from PBMCs. The chain is built from TRBV29-1 and TRBJ1-3; 7 nucleotides match TRBD1. The TCR was taken from a human donor in good health. CDR3 sequence reads: CSVERQGGSSGNTIYF. Here the CDR3 DNA reads TGCAGCGTTGAACGGCAGGGGGGCAGCTCTGGAAACACCATATATTTT. Complete variable domain (other parts from reference TRBV29-1 and TRBJ1-3): SAVISQKPSRDICQRGTSLTIQCQVDSQVTMMFWYRQQPGQSLTLIATANQGSEATYESGFVIDKFPISRPNLTFSTLTVSNMSPEDSSIYLCSVERQGGSSGNTIYFGEGSWLTVV.